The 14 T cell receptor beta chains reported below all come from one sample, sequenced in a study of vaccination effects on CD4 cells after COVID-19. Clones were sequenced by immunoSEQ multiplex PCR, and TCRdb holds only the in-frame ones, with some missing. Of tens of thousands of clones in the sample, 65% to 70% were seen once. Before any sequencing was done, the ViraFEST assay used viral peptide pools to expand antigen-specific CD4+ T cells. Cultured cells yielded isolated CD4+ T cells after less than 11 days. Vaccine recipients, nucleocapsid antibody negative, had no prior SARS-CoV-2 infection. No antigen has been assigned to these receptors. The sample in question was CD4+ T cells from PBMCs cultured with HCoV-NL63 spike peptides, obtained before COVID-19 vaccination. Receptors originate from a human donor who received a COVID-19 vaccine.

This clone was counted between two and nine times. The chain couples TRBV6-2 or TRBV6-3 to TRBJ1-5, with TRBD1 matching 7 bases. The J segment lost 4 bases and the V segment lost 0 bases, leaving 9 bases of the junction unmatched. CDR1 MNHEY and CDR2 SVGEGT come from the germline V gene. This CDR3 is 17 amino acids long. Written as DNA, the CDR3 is TGTGCCAGCAGTTACTCGACTGGGGCACAGGGGAATCAGCCCCAGCATTTT. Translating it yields CASSYSTGAQGNQPQHF.

CDR3: CASMGTYQNTEAFF. In nucleotides, the CDR3 is TGTGCCAGTATGGGGACATACCAAAACACTGAAGCTTTCTTT. The rearrangement uses TRBV19 and TRBJ1-1; possibly TRBD1 for D (6 bases). This CDR3 has 14 residues. Trimming pared 7 bases from V and 2 bases from J, leaving 14 bases between. Per the germline V gene, CDR1 is LNHDA and CDR2 is SQIVND (reference sequence). The whole variable domain, remainder taken from reference TRBV19 and TRBJ1-1, is DGGITQSPKYLFRKEGQNVTLSCEQNLNHDAMYWYRQDPGQGLRLIYYSQIVNDFQKGDIAEGYSVSREKKESFPLTVTSAQKNPTAFYLCASMGTYQNTEAFFGQGTRLTVV.

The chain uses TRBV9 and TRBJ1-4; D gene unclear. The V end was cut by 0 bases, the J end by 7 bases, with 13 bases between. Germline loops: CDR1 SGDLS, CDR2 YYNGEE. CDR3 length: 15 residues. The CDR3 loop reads CASSVGTVNTEKLFF. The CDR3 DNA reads TGTGCCAGCAGCGTAGGGACGGTGAATACTGAAAAACTGTTTTTT.

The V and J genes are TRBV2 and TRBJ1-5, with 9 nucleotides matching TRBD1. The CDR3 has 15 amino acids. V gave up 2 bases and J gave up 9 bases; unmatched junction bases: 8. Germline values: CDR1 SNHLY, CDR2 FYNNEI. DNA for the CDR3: TGTGCCAGCAGTGAAATGACAGGGGGTTCTCGGCCCCAGCATTTT. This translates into CASSEMTGGSRPQHF.

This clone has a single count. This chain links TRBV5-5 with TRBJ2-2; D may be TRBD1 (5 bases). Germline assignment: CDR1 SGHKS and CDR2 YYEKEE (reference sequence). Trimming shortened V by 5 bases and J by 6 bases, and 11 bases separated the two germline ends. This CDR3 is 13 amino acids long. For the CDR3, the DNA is TGTGCCAGCAGGTGGGGCGTCGCCGGGGAGCTGTTTTTT. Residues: CASRWGVAGELFF. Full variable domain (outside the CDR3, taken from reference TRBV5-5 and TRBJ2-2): DAGVTQSPTHLIKTRGQQVTLRCSPISGHKSVSWYQQVLGQGPQFIFQYYEKEERGRGNFPDRFSARQFPNYSSELNVNALLLGDSALYLCASRWGVAGELFFGEGSRLTVL.

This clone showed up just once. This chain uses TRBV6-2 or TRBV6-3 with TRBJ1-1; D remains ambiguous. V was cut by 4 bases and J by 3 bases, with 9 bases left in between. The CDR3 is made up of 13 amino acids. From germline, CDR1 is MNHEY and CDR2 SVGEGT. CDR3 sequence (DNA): TGTGCCAGCAGTTGGTCAGCCTACACTGAAGCTTTCTTT. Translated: CASSWSAYTEAFF.

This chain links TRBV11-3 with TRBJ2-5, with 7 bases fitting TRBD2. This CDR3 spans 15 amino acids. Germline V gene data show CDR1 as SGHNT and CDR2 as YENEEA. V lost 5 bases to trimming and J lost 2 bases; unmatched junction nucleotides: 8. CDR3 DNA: TGTGCCAGCAGCCTTACGGGAGGAGTACAAGAGACCCAGTACTTC. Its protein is CASSLTGGVQETQYF.

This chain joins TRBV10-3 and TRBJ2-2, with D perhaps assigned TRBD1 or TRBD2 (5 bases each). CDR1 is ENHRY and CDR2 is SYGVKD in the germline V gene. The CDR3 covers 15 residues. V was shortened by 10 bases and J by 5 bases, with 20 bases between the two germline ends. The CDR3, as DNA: TGTGCCACCTACGGGGCAGGGCTATTGACCGGGGAGCTGTTTTTT. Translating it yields CATYGAGLLTGELFF.

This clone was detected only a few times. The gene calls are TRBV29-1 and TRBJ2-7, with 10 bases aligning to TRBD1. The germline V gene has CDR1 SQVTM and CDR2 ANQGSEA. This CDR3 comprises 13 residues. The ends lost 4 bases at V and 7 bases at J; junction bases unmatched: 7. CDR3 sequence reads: CSVAGTGEVEQYF. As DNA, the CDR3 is TGCAGCGTTGCGGGGACAGGGGAAGTGGAGCAGTACTTC.

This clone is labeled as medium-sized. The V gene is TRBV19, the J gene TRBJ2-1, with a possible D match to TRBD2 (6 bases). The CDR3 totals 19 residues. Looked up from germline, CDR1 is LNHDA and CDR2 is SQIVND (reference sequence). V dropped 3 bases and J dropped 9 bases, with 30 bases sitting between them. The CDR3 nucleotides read TGTGCCAGTAGTATGGGGATTGCGCGGGATTTTGTTCGTGGAGGTGAGCAGTTCTTC. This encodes CASSMGIARDFVRGGEQFF.

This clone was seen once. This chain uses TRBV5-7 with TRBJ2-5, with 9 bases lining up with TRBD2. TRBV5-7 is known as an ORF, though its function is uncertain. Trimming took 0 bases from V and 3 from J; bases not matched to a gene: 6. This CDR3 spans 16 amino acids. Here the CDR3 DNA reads TGTGCCAGCAGCTTGGTAGGACTAGCGCGAAAAGAGACCCAGTACTTC. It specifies CASSLVGLARKETQYF.

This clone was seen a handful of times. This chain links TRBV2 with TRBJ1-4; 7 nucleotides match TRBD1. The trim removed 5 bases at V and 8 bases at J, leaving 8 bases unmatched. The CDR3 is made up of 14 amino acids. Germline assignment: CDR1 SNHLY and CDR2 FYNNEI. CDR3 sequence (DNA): TGTGCCAGCAGTTACGGGACAGTATACGAAAAACTGTTTTTT. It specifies CASSYGTVYEKLFF.

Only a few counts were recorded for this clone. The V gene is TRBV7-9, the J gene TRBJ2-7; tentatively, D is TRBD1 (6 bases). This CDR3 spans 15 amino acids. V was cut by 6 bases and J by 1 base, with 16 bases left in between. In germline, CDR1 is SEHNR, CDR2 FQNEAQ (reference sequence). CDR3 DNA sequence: TGTGCCAGCAGTCAAATACGGACAGATTCCTACGAGCAGTACTTC. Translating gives CASSQIRTDSYEQYF. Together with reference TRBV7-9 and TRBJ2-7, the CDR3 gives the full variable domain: DTGVSQNPRHKITKRGQNVTFRCDPISEHNRLYWYRQTLGQGPEFLTYFQNEAQLEKSRLLSDRFSAERPKGSFSTLEIQRTEQGDSAMYLCASSQIRTDSYEQYFGPGTRLTVT.

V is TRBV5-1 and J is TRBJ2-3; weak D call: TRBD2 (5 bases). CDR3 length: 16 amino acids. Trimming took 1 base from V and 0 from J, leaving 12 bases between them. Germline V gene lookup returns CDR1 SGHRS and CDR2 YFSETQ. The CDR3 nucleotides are TGCGCCAGCAGCTTGTTGGAGGCGAGAAGCACAGATACGCAGTATTTT. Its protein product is CASSLLEARSTDTQYF.